Here is one TCR beta chain with its context. The CDR3 length is 15 residues. With 4 bases clipped from V and 0 bases from J, the junction kept 3 bases outside the gene matches. The germline V gene encodes CDR1 LNHDA and CDR2 SQIVND (reference sequence). The table came from immunoSEQ multiplex PCR; TCRdb's copy has only in-frame clones and leaves some out. The sample has 30,000 to 45,000 clones, about 91% seen once. The source of the sample is a study of T cell changes during pregnancy in multiple sclerosis. The J gene is TRBJ2-1, the V gene TRBV19; the match to TRBD2 covers 7 bases. This clonotype was sampled from a female donor with multiple sclerosis, enrolled in a pregnancy study. The sequencing used CD8+ T cells from peripheral blood mononuclear cells, collected before pregnancy. CDR3 in amino acids: CASSRSGGSYNEQFF. CDR3 sequence (DNA): TGTGCCAGTAGTAGGTCGGGGGGCTCCTACAATGAGCAGTTCTTC. The whole variable domain, remainder taken from reference TRBV19 and TRBJ2-1, is DGGITQSPKYLFRKEGQNVTLSCEQNLNHDAMYWYRQDPGQGLRLIYYSQIVNDFQKGDIAEGYSVSREKKESFPLTVTSAQKNPTAFYLCASSRSGGSYNEQFFGPGTRLTVL.